One and the same sample provided the 20 T cell receptor beta chains below, sequenced in a study of T cell clones after liver transplantation. The data were produced by immunoSEQ multiplex PCR, yet TCRdb's version contains in-frame clones alone and is incomplete. This table holds 60,000 or so clones, around 70% found once. This material consisted of CD4+ T cells from blood, taken at the 22-month timepoint. The receptors shown here come from a human patient who received a liver transplant. Some of these T cells may belong to the graft donor.

The genes are TRBV11-3 and TRBJ1-1, with TRBD1 matching over 8 bases. This CDR3 spans 13 amino acids. The trim removed 9 bases at V and 5 bases at J, leaving 8 bases unmatched. CDR1 and CDR2 (germline): SGHNT, YENEEA. CDR3 DNA sequence: TGTGCCAGTACCCCAACAGGGGGAACTGAAGCTTTCTTT. Translated: CASTPTGGTEAFF.

This clone was observed a handful of times. As DNA, the CDR3 is TGTGCCAGTACCATCCGGGGGGCGATTAAGTATGGCTACACCTTC. Protein sequence: CASTIRGAIKYGYTF. The chain recombines TRBV19 with TRBJ1-2; tentatively, D is TRBD1 (6 bases). The CDR3 covers 15 residues. CDR1 LNHDA and CDR2 SQIVND come from the germline V gene (reference sequence). Trimming took off 7 bases at V and 5 bases at J, with 20 bases between the two ends.

This clone was seen just once. The J gene is TRBJ1-2, the V gene TRBV27; 8 positions agree with TRBD1. The CDR3 runs 16 residues. V shed 3 bases, J shed 3 bases, and the junction held 9 bases outside the gene matches. From germline, CDR1 is MNHEY and CDR2 SMNVEV (reference sequence). The CDR3: CASSFSQPGQDYGYTF. DNA for the CDR3: TGTGCCAGCAGTTTCTCCCAACCGGGACAGGACTATGGCTACACCTTC.

DNA of the CDR3: TGTGCCAGCAGATTGACTAGCTCCACAGATACGCAGTATTTT. This sequence encodes CASRLTSSTDTQYF. The gene calls are TRBV6-6 and TRBJ2-3, with TRBD2 matching 7 bases. V shed 6 bases and J 2 bases; nucleotides not matched to a gene: 5. Germline CDR1 is MNHNY and CDR2 is SVGAGI (reference sequence). The CDR3 totals 14 residues.

The genes are TRBV19 and TRBJ1-2, with a possible D match to TRBD1 (6 bases). This CDR3 contains 17 residues. V lost 6 bases and J lost 7, with 27 bases in between. The germline CDR1 and CDR2 sequences are LNHDA and SQIVND (reference sequence). The CDR3 DNA reads TGTGCCAGTAGACATAACAGGGCTCGGGAAACTATTTCTGGCTACACCTTC. Protein sequence: CASRHNRARETISGYTF.

By share of the sample, this clone is medium-sized (0.01 to 0.1%). The V and J genes are TRBV25-1 and TRBJ1-4; D unclear. Germline assignment: CDR1 MGHDK and CDR2 SYGVNS. Trimming shortened V by 1 base and J by 10 bases, and 10 bases separated the two germline ends. The CDR3 runs 13 residues. The CDR3 loop reads CASSESPGPKLFF. In DNA, the CDR3 is TGTGCCAGCAGTGAATCCCCAGGTCCAAAACTGTTTTTT.

This clone was recorded many times. The chain is built from TRBV2 and TRBJ2-7; 7 positions agree with TRBD2. Trimming at V came to 5 bases and at J to 2 bases, leaving 6 bases not matched to a gene. Germline V gene lookup returns CDR1 SNHLY and CDR2 FYNNEI. This CDR3 has 14 residues. In nucleotides, the CDR3 is TGTGCCAGCAGTAGCGGGACGGGTACCTACGAGCAGTACTTC. It specifies CASSSGTGTYEQYF. Variable domain in full (rest from reference TRBV2 and TRBJ2-7): EPEVTQTPSHQVTQMGQEVILRCVPISNHLYFYWYRQILGQKVEFLVSFYNNEISEKSEIFDDQFSVERPDGSNFTLKIRSTKLEDSAMYFCASSSGTGTYEQYFGPGTRLTVT.

This chain uses TRBV7-7 with TRBJ2-1; 8 bases are a match to TRBD1. CDR3 length: 15 amino acids. Germline V gene lookup returns CDR1 SSHAT and CDR2 FNYEAQ (reference sequence). Trimming took 5 bases from V and 10 from J; bases not matched to a gene: 13. In DNA form, the CDR3 reads TGTGCCAGCAGCCCACAGGGGGGAACAGGTGGGGAGCAGTTCTTC. Protein sequence: CASSPQGGTGGEQFF.

The chain combines TRBV6-1 with TRBJ2-7, with D perhaps matching TRBD1 (6 bases). The V gene's germline CDR1 is MNHNS and CDR2 SASEGT. With 2 bases removed from V and 7 bases from J, the gap between germline ends came to 12 bases. The CDR3 sequence is 13 residues long. This chain's CDR3 is CASSELQGREQYF. The CDR3 DNA follows: TGTGCCAGCAGTGAACTTCAGGGGCGTGAGCAGTACTTC.

This clone was counted many times. In the same sample, other DNA sequences code for this CDR3. The rearrangement joins TRBV9 to TRBJ1-3; D gene ambiguous. The V end lost 1 base, the J end lost 0 bases, and 5 bases lay between the germline ends. Germline CDR1 reads SGDLS; CDR2 reads YYNGEE. The CDR3 totals 14 residues. The CDR3 bases are TGTGCCAGCAGCGTATACAGCTCTGGAAACACCATATATTTT. It yields the protein CASSVYSSGNTIYF.

This clone occurred once. J is TRBJ1-5 and V is TRBV7-2; 7 bases align to TRBD1. CDR1 is SGHTA, CDR2 FQGNSA, per germline. CDR3 length equals 15 residues. The V segment lost 5 bases and the J segment 6 bases; nucleotides outside the gene matches: 10. The CDR3 reads CASSPSQGNGQPQHF. The CDR3 nucleotides are TGTGCCAGCAGCCCCTCACAGGGGAATGGTCAGCCCCAGCATTTT.

CDR3 sequence: CASRPTGMQFGYTF. The CDR3, as DNA: TGTGCCAGCAGACCCACAGGGATGCAGTTTGGCTACACCTTC. V is TRBV6-4 and J is TRBJ1-2; D may be TRBD1 (6 bases). The CDR3 covers 14 residues. V dropped 6 bases and J dropped 7 bases, with 18 bases sitting between them. Germline CDR1 and CDR2: MRHNA and SNTAGT.

The CDR3 is CASSQGLAGGRNTDTQYF. In DNA, the CDR3 is TGTGCCAGCAGCCAAGGATTAGCGGGGGGGCGTAACACAGATACGCAGTATTTT. This sequence joins TRBV4-2 and TRBJ2-3; 11 nucleotides align to TRBD2. Germline-derived CDR1 and CDR2 are LGHNA and YNFKEQ. This CDR3 is built from 18 residues. Trimming at V came to 1 base and at J to 2 bases, leaving 8 bases not matched to a gene.

The sample holds one count of this clone. The genes are TRBV11-2 and TRBJ1-4, with 9 bases identical to TRBD1. The V segment lost 1 base and the J segment 7 bases; nucleotides outside the gene matches: 7. The CDR3 is 16 residues long. Germline V CDR1 and CDR2: SGHAT, FQNNGV. In DNA form, the CDR3 reads TGTGCCAGCAGCTTAGGCCCCGGGACAGGGACTGAAAAACTGTTTTTT. Amino acids: CASSLGPGTGTEKLFF.

The V and J genes are TRBV5-4 and TRBJ1-2; tentative D call: TRBD1 (5 bases). CDR3 length: 13 residues. CDR1 is SGHNT, CDR2 YYREEE, per germline (reference sequence). Trimming cost V 3 bases and J 2 bases, with 8 bases left between them. The CDR3 nucleotides read TGTGCCAGCAGCTGGGACGCAAACTATGGCTACACCTTC. Protein sequence: CASSWDANYGYTF.

The chain combines TRBV6-1 with TRBJ1-1; D is undetermined. The CDR3 runs to 13 residues. The V and J ends lost 4 bases and 5 bases respectively, with 11 bases between them. From germline, CDR1 is MNHNS and CDR2 SASEGT. CDR3 amino acids: CASSVVAGTEAFF. As DNA, the CDR3 is TGTGCCAGCAGTGTCGTGGCGGGAACTGAAGCTTTCTTT.

The J gene is TRBJ2-1, the V gene TRBV7-9; maybe TRBD1 (6 bases). Trimming pared 5 bases from V and 0 bases from J, leaving 14 bases between. The germline gives CDR1 SEHNR, CDR2 FQNEAQ (reference sequence). The length of the CDR3 is 16 residues. The DNA for the CDR3 is TGTGCCAGCAGCCCATACAGGGTACTCTCCTACAATGAGCAGTTCTTC. Translation: CASSPYRVLSYNEQFF.

The genes are TRBV5-6 and TRBJ2-3; TRBD2 is a possible D gene (5 bases). The CDR3 runs 14 residues. Trimming stripped 2 bases from V and 4 bases from J, with 11 bases between. Germline CDR1 reads SGHDT; CDR2 reads YYEEEE. CDR3 protein: CASSFRTGADTQYF. CDR3 nucleotide sequence: TGTGCCAGCAGCTTTAGGACTGGGGCAGATACGCAGTATTTT.

This clone turned up a few times. This chain joins TRBV11-2 and TRBJ1-5; 7 bases match TRBD1. The CDR3 covers 15 residues. With V trimmed by 3 bases and J by 5 bases, 7 bases remained unmatched. The germline gives CDR1 SGHAT, CDR2 FQNNGV. CDR3 coding DNA: TGTGCCAGCAGCTTCTCCGGGACAGTAGATCAGCCCCAGCATTTT. It specifies CASSFSGTVDQPQHF. Based on the CDR3 plus reference TRBV11-2 and TRBJ1-5, the full variable domain is EAGVAQSPRYKIIEKRQSVAFWCNPISGHATLYWYQQILGQGPKLLIQFQNNGVVDDSQLPKDRFSAERLKGVDSTLKIQPAKLEDSAVYLCASSFSGTVDQPQHFGDGTRLSIL.

This sequence joins TRBV7-8 and TRBJ1-4, with D uncertain. V lost 0 bases to trimming and J lost 5 bases, with 13 bases between them. The CDR3 has 16 amino acids. Germline CDR1 and CDR2: SGHVS and FQNEAQ. This CDR3 is CASSLADGSPNEKLFF. The DNA of the CDR3 is TGTGCCAGCAGCTTAGCGGACGGCAGCCCCAATGAAAAACTGTTTTTT. Full variable domain (rest looked up from reference TRBV7-8 and TRBJ1-4): GAGVSQSPRYKVAKRGQDVALRCDPISGHVSLFWYQQALGQGPEFLTYFQNEAQLDKSGLPSDRFFAERPEGSVSTLKIQRTQQEDSAVYLCASSLADGSPNEKLFFGSGTQLSVL.